The T cell receptor beta chain under discussion was sequenced for a study of CD8 T cells in Susac syndrome. The V segment lost 3 bases and the J segment 2 bases; nucleotides outside the gene matches: 10. This CDR3 has 17 amino acids. CDR1 and CDR2 (germline): SEHNR, FQNEAQ (reference sequence). RNA, at about 0.45 to 1 ug, was reverse transcribed with random hexamers. immunoSEQ multiplex PCR amplified TCR beta CDR3 across 54 Vbeta, 13 Jbeta. TCRdb fed the immunoSEQ multiplex PCR reads into MiXCR, producing one record per CDR3 protein. The table shows 400,000 or so distinct CDR3 sequences, with approximately 85% occurring only once. TCR beta sequencing was performed on blood CD8+ and CD4+ T cells. Patients with stable or active relapsing-remitting disease, all of them treatment-naive, made up the multiple sclerosis controls. Negative isolation was applied to CD8+ and CD4+ T cells, and FACS enrichment was applied to TEMRA cells.

This clonotype was sampled from a human donor with multiple sclerosis. The source material was CD8+ T cells from PBMCs. V and J are TRBV7-9 and TRBJ2-1, with TRBD1 identical over 7 bases. The CDR3 region is CASSLDPATGAYNEQFF. In DNA, the CDR3 is TGTGCCAGCAGCTTGGATCCCGCTACAGGGGCCTACAATGAGCAGTTCTTC.